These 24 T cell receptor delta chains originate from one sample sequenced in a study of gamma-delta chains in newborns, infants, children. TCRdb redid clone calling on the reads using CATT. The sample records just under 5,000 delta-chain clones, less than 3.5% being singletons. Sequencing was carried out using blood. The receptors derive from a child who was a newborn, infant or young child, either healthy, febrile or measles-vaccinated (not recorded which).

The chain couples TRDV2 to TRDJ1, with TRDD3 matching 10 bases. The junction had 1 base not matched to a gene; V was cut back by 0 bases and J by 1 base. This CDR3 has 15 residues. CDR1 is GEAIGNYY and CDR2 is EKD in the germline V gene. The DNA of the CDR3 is TGTGCCTGTGACACCGGGGGATACGCCACCGATAAACTCATCTTT. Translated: CACDTGGYATDKLIF.

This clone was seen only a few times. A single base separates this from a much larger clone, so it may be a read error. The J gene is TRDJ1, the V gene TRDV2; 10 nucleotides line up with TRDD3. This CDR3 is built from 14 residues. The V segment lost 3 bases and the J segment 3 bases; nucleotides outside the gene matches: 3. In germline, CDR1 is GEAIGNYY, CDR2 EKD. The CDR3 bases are TGTGCCTGTGACGCCGGGGGATACGCCGATAAACTCATCTTT. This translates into CACDAGGYADKLIF.

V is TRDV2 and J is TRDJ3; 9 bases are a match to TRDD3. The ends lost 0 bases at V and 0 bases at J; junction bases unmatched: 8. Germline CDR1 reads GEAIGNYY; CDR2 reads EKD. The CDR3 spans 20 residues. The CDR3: CACDTAGYWGSSWDTRQMFF. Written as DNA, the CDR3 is TGTGCCTGTGACACCGCGGGATACTGGGGGAGCTCCTGGGACACCCGACAGATGTTTTTC.

The CDR3 region is CACDTGRTGGVLIF. The CDR3 DNA sequence: TGTGCCTGTGACACCGGGAGGACTGGGGGAGTACTCATCTTT. This chain links TRDV2 with TRDJ1, with 9 positions matching TRDD3. CDR1 GEAIGNYY and CDR2 EKD come from the germline V gene. CDR3 length: 14 amino acids. Trimming removed 0 bases from V and 10 bases from J; junction bases left unmatched: 8.

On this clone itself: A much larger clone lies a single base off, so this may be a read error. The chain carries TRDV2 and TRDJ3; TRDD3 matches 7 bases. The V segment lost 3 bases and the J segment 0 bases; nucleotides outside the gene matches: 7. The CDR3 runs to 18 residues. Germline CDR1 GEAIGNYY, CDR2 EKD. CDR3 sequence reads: CACDGMWGSSWDTRQMFF. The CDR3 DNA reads TGTGCCTGTGACGGTATGTGGGGGAGCTCCTGGGACACCCGACAGATGTTTTTC.

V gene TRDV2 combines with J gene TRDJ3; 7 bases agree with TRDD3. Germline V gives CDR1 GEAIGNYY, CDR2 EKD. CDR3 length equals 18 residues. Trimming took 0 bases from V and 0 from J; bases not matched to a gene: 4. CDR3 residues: CACDTLGDRSWDTRQMFF. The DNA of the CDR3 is TGTGCCTGTGACACCTTGGGGGACCGCTCCTGGGACACCCGACAGATGTTTTTC.

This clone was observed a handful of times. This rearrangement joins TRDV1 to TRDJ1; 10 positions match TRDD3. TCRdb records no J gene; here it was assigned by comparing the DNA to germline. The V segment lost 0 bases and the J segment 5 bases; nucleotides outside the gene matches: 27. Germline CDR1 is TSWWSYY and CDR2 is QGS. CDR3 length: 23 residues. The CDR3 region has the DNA TGTGCTCTTGGGGAACTCCCGATTCCTACGGCGGGGGATACGCCTTTCATCATGGATAAACTCATCTTT. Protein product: CALGELPIPTAGDTPFIMDKLIF.

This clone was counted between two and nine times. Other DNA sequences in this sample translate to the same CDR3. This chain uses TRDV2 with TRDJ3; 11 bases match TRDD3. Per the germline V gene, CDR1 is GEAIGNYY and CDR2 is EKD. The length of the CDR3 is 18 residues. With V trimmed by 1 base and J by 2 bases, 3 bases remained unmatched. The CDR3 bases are TGTGCCTGTGACACTGGGGGATACGGGGCCTGGGACACCCGACAGATGTTTTTC. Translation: CACDTGGYGAWDTRQMFF.

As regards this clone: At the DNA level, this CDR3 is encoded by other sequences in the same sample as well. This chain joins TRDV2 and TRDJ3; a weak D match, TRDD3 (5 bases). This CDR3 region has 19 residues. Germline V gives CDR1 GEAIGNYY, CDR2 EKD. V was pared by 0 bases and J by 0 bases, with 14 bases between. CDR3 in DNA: TGTGCCTGTGACACCGTTAGGGGGCCGAGCTCCTGGGACACCCGACAGATGTTTTTC. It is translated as CACDTVRGPSSWDTRQMFF.

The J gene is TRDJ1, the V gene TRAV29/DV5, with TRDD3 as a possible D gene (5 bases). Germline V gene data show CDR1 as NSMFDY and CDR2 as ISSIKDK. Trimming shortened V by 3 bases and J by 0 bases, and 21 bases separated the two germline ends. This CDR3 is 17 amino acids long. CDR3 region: CAATAPGDFTYTDKLIF. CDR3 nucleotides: TGTGCAGCAACTGCACCCGGGGACTTTACATACACCGATAAACTCATCTTT.

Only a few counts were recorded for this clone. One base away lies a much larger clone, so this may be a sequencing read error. The CDR3 region is CACDTGEYSSWDTRQMFF. The CDR3 DNA reads TGTGCCTGTGACACCGGGGAATACAGCTCCTGGGACACCCGACAGATGTTTTTC. J is TRDJ3 and V is TRDV2, with TRDD3 as a possible D gene (5 bases). The CDR3 contains 18 residues. The germline V gene encodes CDR1 GEAIGNYY and CDR2 EKD. Trimming cost V 0 bases and J 0 bases, with 11 bases left between them.

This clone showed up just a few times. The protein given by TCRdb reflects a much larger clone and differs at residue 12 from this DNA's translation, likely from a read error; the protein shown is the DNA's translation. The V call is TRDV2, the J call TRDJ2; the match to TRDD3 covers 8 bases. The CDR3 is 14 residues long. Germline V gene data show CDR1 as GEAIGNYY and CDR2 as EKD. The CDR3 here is CACDTWGMTAQHFF. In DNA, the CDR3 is TGTGCCTGTGACACCTGGGGGATGACAGCACAACACTTCTTT.

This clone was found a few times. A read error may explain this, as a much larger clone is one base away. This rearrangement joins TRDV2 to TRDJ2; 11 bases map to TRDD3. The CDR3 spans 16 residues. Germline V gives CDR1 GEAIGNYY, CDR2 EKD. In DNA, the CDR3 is TGTGCCTGTGACACCCTGGGGGATACTTTGGCAGCACAACTCTTCTTT. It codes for CACDTLGDTLAAQLFF.

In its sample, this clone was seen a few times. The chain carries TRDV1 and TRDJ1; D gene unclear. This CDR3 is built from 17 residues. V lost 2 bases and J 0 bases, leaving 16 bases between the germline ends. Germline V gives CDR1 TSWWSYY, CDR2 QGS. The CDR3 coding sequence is TGTGCTCTTGGGGAATTTAGGTGGGCCCAGTACACCGATAAACTCATCTTT. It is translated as CALGEFRWAQYTDKLIF.

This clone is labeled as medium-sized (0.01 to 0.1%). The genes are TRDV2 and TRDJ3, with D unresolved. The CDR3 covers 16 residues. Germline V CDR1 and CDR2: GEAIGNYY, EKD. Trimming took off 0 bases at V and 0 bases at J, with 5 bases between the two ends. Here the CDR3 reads CACDTASSWDTRQMFF. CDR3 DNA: TGTGCCTGTGACACCGCAAGCTCCTGGGACACCCGACAGATGTTTTTC.

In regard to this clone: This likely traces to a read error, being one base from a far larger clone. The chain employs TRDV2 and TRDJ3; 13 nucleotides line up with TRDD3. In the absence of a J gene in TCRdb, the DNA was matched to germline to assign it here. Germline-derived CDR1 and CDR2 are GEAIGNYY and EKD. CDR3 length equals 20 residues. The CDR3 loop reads CACGTVLGDTRSWDTRQMFF. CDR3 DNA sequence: TGTGCCTGTGGCACCGTACTGGGGGATACGCGCTCCTGGGACACCCGACAGATGTTTTTC.

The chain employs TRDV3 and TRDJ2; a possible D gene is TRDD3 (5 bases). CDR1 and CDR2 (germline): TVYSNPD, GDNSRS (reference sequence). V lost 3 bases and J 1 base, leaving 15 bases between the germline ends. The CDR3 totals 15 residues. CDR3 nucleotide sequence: TGTGCCTTCCCCGGGGGGCCCCGTTTGACAGCACAACTCTTCTTT. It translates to CAFPGGPRLTAQLFF.

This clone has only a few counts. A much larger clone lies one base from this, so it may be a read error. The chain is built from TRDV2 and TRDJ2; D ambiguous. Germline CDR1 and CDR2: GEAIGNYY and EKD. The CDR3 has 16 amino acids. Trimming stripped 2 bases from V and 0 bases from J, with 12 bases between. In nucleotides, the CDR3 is TGTGCCTGTGACATACTGAGGTCCACTTTGACAGCACAACTCTTCTTT. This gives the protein CACDILRSTLTAQLFF.

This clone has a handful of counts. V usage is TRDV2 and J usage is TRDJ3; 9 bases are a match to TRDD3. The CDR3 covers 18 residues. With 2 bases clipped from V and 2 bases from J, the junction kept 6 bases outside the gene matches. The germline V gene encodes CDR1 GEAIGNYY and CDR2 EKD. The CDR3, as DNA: TGTGCCTGTGACAAACTGGGGATACGGACCTGGGACACCCGACAGATGTTTTTC. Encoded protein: CACDKLGIRTWDTRQMFF.

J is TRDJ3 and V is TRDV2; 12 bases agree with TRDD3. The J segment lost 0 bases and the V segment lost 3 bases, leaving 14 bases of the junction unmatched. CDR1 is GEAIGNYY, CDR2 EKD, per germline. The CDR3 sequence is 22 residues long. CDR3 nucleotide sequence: TGTGCCTGTGACGGATTACTGGGGGATACTCCATTGAGCTCCTGGGACACCCGACAGATGTTTTTC. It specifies CACDGLLGDTPLSSWDTRQMFF.

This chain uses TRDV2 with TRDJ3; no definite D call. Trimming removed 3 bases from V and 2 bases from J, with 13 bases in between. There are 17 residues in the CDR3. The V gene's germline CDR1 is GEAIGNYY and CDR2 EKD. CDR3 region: CACDSLYRPWDTRQMFF. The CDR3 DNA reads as TGTGCCTGTGACTCCTTATACCGCCCCTGGGACACCCGACAGATGTTTTTC.

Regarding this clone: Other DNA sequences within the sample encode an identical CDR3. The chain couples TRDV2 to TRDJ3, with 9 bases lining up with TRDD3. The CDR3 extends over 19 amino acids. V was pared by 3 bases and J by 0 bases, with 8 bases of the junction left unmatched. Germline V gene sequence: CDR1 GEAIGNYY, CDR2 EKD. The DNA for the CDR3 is TGTGCCTGTGACTCTCTGGGGGATCCAAGCTCCTGGGACACCCGACAGATGTTTTTC. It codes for CACDSLGDPSSWDTRQMFF.

Here the CDR3 DNA reads TGTGCCTGTGACGGGTTTACTGGGGGATACGGGACAGCACAACTCTTCTTT. Translation gives CACDGFTGGYGTAQLFF. The gene calls are TRDV2 and TRDJ2; 13 nucleotides match TRDD3. Germline CDR1 reads GEAIGNYY; CDR2 reads EKD. V was clipped by 3 bases and J by 4 bases; unmatched bases: 7. The CDR3 contains 17 residues.

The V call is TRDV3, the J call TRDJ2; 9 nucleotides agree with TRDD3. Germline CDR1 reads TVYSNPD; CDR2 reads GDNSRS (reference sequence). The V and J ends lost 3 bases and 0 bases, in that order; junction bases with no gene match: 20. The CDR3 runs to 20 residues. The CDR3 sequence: CAFSDRVTGGHFSLTAQLFF. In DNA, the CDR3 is TGTGCCTTCTCCGATAGAGTCACTGGGGGACACTTCTCTTTGACAGCACAACTCTTCTTT.